The entry that follows covers one TCR beta chain sequence. This entry belongs to a study of shared clonotypes between healthy human individuals. Study details: Used for every donor were three CD4 naive, three CD4 memory, two CD8 naive and one CD8 memory plate.

The V gene's germline CDR1 is ENHRY and CDR2 SYGVKD. This CDR3 region has 15 residues. The J segment lost 5 bases and the V segment lost 8 bases, leaving 10 bases of the junction unmatched. Deep was the level at which the assay was run. Genomic DNA of each subset was evenly split across several immunoSEQ plates. Sequencing was performed with immunoSEQ multiplex PCR; in TCRdb, only in-frame clones are kept and a portion is missing. The sample shows around 2,000,000 clones, 85% to 95% of them seen only once. The source of this sequence is a man aged 18 to 29 in good health. The gene calls are TRBV10-3 and TRBJ2-1, with TRBD2 identical over 9 bases. The specimen sequenced was naive CD4+ T cells sorted from blood. The subset here: CD45RA+ positively selected. This CDR3 reads CAIALNLAGDNEQFF. DNA for the CDR3: TGTGCCATCGCGTTAAATTTAGCGGGAGACAATGAGCAGTTCTTC.